The clone carrying this TCR beta chain came up once. This entry comes from a study of cytotoxic CD8 clonotypes in ibrutinib-treated CLL. Turning to the study itself: In all, under twelve patients were relapsed/refractory, some 14 were treatment-naive and approximately 17 were IGHV unmutated.

T cells were sequenced at a targeted depth of 1 in 200,000 to 1 in 1 million. Profiled with immunoSEQ multiplex PCR; TCRdb holds only in-frame clones, not every one. The sample holds 250,000 or so clones, around three quarters seen once. The germline CDR1 and CDR2 sequences are SGHTA and FQGNSA. The CDR3 covers 12 residues. V shed 5 bases and J shed 1 base, with 5 bases lying between them. The TCR comes from a human donor with chronic lymphocytic leukemia. The material sequenced was PBMCs, taken after 24 months of ibrutinib treatment. The chain links TRBV7-2 to TRBJ1-1, with no clear D. The DNA for the CDR3 is TGTGCCAGCAGCCACTGGAACACTGAAGCTTTCTTT. Translating it yields CASSHWNTEAFF.